These T cell receptor beta chains were read from a single sample in a study of cytomegalovirus exposure and HLA in healthy donors. Sequencing was performed with immunoSEQ multiplex PCR; in TCRdb, only in-frame clones are kept and a portion is missing. The sample holds approximately 150,000 clones, approximately 77% seen once. The sequencing input was PBMCs. These receptors were obtained from a woman in her fifties or sixties in good health and CMV-seronegative. CDR3s include the opening cysteine and the closing phenylalanine or tryptophan. D genes are given only for firm matches. Only some rows state a clone size, as once, few, many or a class for expanded clones.

abundance: -; j_gene: TRBJ2-3; v_gene: TRBV6-1; d_gene: TRBD2; CDR3nt: TGTGCCAGCAGTGCTCTAGCGGGGAGCACAGATACGCAGTATTTT; CDR3aa: CASSALAGSTDTQYF
abundance: -; j_gene: TRBJ2-7; v_gene: TRBV7-2; d_gene: TRBD2; CDR3nt: TGTGCCAGCACCGAGGGACTAGCGGGGTACGAGCAGTACTTC; CDR3aa: CASTEGLAGYEQYF
abundance: -; j_gene: TRBJ2-7; v_gene: TRBV2; d_gene: -; CDR3nt: TGTGCCAGCAGTGTTAGTCAAGGGAGCGAGCAGTACTTC; CDR3aa: CASSVSQGSEQYF
abundance: -; j_gene: TRBJ1-5; v_gene: TRBV5-4; d_gene: -; CDR3nt: TGTGCCAGCAGCCCCTCCCCGGGGAGCAATCAGCCCCAGCATTTT; CDR3aa: CASSPSPGSNQPQHF
abundance: -; j_gene: TRBJ2-2; v_gene: TRBV27; d_gene: TRBD2; CDR3nt: TGTGCCAGCAGTTTAGGGGGGGCCGGGGAGCTGTTTTTT; CDR3aa: CASSLGGAGELFF
abundance: -; j_gene: TRBJ1-2; v_gene: TRBV10-3; d_gene: -; CDR3nt: TGTGCCATCAGTGAGTCGGAGGTCTATGGCTACACCTTC; CDR3aa: CAISESEVYGYTF
abundance: -; j_gene: TRBJ2-1; v_gene: TRBV5-1; d_gene: -; CDR3nt: TGCGCCAGCAGCTTGGCCGCGACTACCTACAATGAGCAGTTCTTC; CDR3aa: CASSLAATTYNEQFF
abundance: few; j_gene: TRBJ1-4; v_gene: TRBV27; d_gene: TRBD1; CDR3nt: TGTGCCAGCAGTTTTAGGACAGGGGCAACTGAAAAACTGTTTTTT; CDR3aa: CASSFRTGATEKLFF
abundance: once; j_gene: TRBJ2-1; v_gene: TRBV5-6; d_gene: TRBD2; CDR3nt: TGTGCCAGCAGCTTGGGACTAGCGGGGGAGAACTCCTACAATGAGCAGTTCTTC; CDR3aa: CASSLGLAGENSYNEQFF
abundance: -; j_gene: TRBJ2-6; v_gene: TRBV5-1; d_gene: -; CDR3nt: TGCGCCAGCAGCTTGGCTCCCTCTGGGGCCAACGTCCTGACTTTC; CDR3aa: CASSLAPSGANVLTF
abundance: -; j_gene: TRBJ2-1; v_gene: TRBV6-1; d_gene: -; CDR3nt: TGTGCCAGCAGTGGGGGACTCCTCCGGCTGGGGGGCAATGAGCAGTTCTTC; CDR3aa: CASSGGLLRLGGNEQFF
abundance: -; j_gene: TRBJ2-5; v_gene: TRBV5-4; d_gene: TRBD2; CDR3nt: TGTGCCAGCAGCGTGGGGAGGGCCGGGGGAGGAGCCCAGTACTTC; CDR3aa: CASSVGRAGGGAQYF
abundance: -; j_gene: TRBJ1-1; v_gene: TRBV18; d_gene: -; CDR3nt: TGTGCCAGCTCACCAACAGGAGCCACTGAAGCTTTCTTT; CDR3aa: CASSPTGATEAFF
abundance: few; j_gene: TRBJ2-7; v_gene: TRBV7-5; d_gene: -; CDR3nt: TGTGTCAGAAGCCCTGGGGTTGGACTAGCGGGATTCTACGAGCAGTACTTC; CDR3aa: CVRSPGVGLAGFYEQYF
abundance: few; j_gene: TRBJ1-6; v_gene: TRBV5-6; d_gene: -; CDR3nt: TGTGCCAGCAGCAAATCCGACAGTTATAATTCACCCCTCCACTTT; CDR3aa: CASSKSDSYNSPLHF
abundance: -; j_gene: TRBJ1-3; v_gene: TRBV2; d_gene: -; CDR3nt: TGTGCCAGCAGTCGAGACTCTGGAAACACCATATATTTT; CDR3aa: CASSRDSGNTIYF
abundance: -; j_gene: TRBJ1-1; v_gene: TRBV10-3; d_gene: TRBD1; CDR3nt: TGTGCCATCAGTGGAAACAGGGGGGGGAACACTGAAGCTTTCTTT; CDR3aa: CAISGNRGGNTEAFF
abundance: -; j_gene: TRBJ2-3; v_gene: TRBV10-3; d_gene: TRBD2; CDR3nt: TGTGCCATCAGTGTCGACGGGGCGGGGGGGTGGGATACGCAGTATTTT; CDR3aa: CAISVDGAGGWDTQYF
abundance: -; j_gene: TRBJ2-1; v_gene: TRBV16; d_gene: TRBD2; CDR3nt: TGTGCCAGCAGCCTTTCCAGCGGGAGGAGCTCCTACAATGAGCAGTTCTTC; CDR3aa: CASSLSSGRSSYNEQFF
abundance: once; j_gene: TRBJ2-3; v_gene: TRBV27; d_gene: -; CDR3nt: TGTGCCAGCAGTTCCCGACAGTTTGCCGATACGCAGTATTTT; CDR3aa: CASSSRQFADTQYF
abundance: -; j_gene: TRBJ2-7; v_gene: TRBV28; d_gene: TRBD1; CDR3nt: TGTGCCAGCAGTTCGTCCTCCGGGACAGGGGTAAACGAGCAGTACTTC; CDR3aa: CASSSSSGTGVNEQYF
abundance: -; j_gene: TRBJ2-7; v_gene: TRBV6-1; d_gene: TRBD2; CDR3nt: TGTGCCAGCAGTGAAAAGAGACTAGCGGTTCCCTACGAGCAGTACTTC; CDR3aa: CASSEKRLAVPYEQYF
abundance: few; j_gene: TRBJ1-4; v_gene: TRBV4-1; d_gene: -; CDR3nt: TGCGCCAGCAGTCGGGGTGCTAATGAAAAACTGTTTTTT; CDR3aa: CASSRGANEKLFF
abundance: -; j_gene: TRBJ2-1; v_gene: TRBV4-2; d_gene: TRBD2; CDR3nt: TGTGCCAGCAGCCAAGAGGACATACTAGCGGGGTTCAATGAGCAGTTCTTC; CDR3aa: CASSQEDILAGFNEQFF
abundance: -; j_gene: TRBJ1-2; v_gene: TRBV7-9; d_gene: -; CDR3nt: TGTGCCAGCAGCCCGCCGGACAGCCTAGGAAACTATGGCTACACCTTC; CDR3aa: CASSPPDSLGNYGYTF
abundance: -; j_gene: TRBJ2-2; v_gene: TRBV13; d_gene: -; CDR3nt: TGTGCCAGCAGCCCCCGTATGACGCAGGGCTACACCGGGGAGCTGTTTTTT; CDR3aa: CASSPRMTQGYTGELFF
abundance: once; j_gene: TRBJ2-5; v_gene: TRBV7-9; d_gene: TRBD1; CDR3nt: TGTTCCAGCAGCCCTCGGACAGGGTGGCAAGAGACCCAGTACTTC; CDR3aa: CSSSPRTGWQETQYF
abundance: -; j_gene: TRBJ1-1; v_gene: TRBV5-1; d_gene: TRBD1; CDR3nt: TGCGCCAGCAGCTTACAGGGGGGGAACACTGAAGCTTTCTTT; CDR3aa: CASSLQGGNTEAFF
abundance: -; j_gene: TRBJ1-1; v_gene: TRBV2; d_gene: -; CDR3nt: TGTGCCAGCAGTAGAGATCAGACGTTACCCGGAGGAGCTTTCTTT; CDR3aa: CASSRDQTLPGGAFF
abundance: -; j_gene: TRBJ2-1; v_gene: TRBV7-3; d_gene: TRBD2; CDR3nt: TGTGCCAGCAGCTTAGGACTAGGTACCTACAATGAGCAGTTCTTC; CDR3aa: CASSLGLGTYNEQFF
abundance: -; j_gene: TRBJ2-7; v_gene: TRBV27; d_gene: -; CDR3nt: TGTGCCAGCAGTTCACCGGGACTTTCCTACGAGCAGTACTTC; CDR3aa: CASSSPGLSYEQYF
abundance: once; j_gene: TRBJ2-1; v_gene: TRBV11-2; d_gene: TRBD1; CDR3nt: TGTGCCAGCAGCTCCGCCGAAGACAGGGGGCTTGGCAATGAGCAGTTCTTC; CDR3aa: CASSSAEDRGLGNEQFF
abundance: -; j_gene: TRBJ1-5; v_gene: TRBV6-1; d_gene: TRBD1; CDR3nt: TGTGCCAGCAGGGGGGGACAGAGAAGCAATCAGCCCCAGCATTTT; CDR3aa: CASRGGQRSNQPQHF
abundance: once; j_gene: TRBJ2-1; v_gene: TRBV7-8; d_gene: TRBD1; CDR3nt: TGTGCCAGCAGCGAGAGGACAGGGGGCCCTAATGAGCAGTTCTTC; CDR3aa: CASSERTGGPNEQFF
abundance: -; j_gene: TRBJ2-7; v_gene: TRBV11-2; d_gene: TRBD2; CDR3nt: TGTGCCAGCAGCATAGGGACTAGCGGGCTTTACGAGCAGTACTTC; CDR3aa: CASSIGTSGLYEQYF
abundance: few; j_gene: TRBJ1-5; v_gene: TRBV28; d_gene: TRBD1; CDR3nt: TGTGCCAGCACGGAGCGTACAGGGGAATCATTCAATCAGCCCCAGCATTTT; CDR3aa: CASTERTGESFNQPQHF
abundance: -; j_gene: TRBJ2-1; v_gene: TRBV28; d_gene: -; CDR3nt: TGTGCCAGCAGTGCCGGACTATTAGGCGATGAGCAGTTCTTC; CDR3aa: CASSAGLLGDEQFF
abundance: -; j_gene: TRBJ2-7; v_gene: TRBV7-7; d_gene: -; CDR3nt: TGTGCCAGCAGCATAACTCAGGGGAACGAGCAGTACTTC; CDR3aa: CASSITQGNEQYF
abundance: -; j_gene: TRBJ2-1; v_gene: TRBV7-2; d_gene: -; CDR3nt: TGTGCCAGCAGCTCAGAGAATTGGGTGGGGGGTGAGTTCTTC; CDR3aa: CASSSENWVGGEFF
abundance: -; j_gene: TRBJ2-4; v_gene: TRBV30; d_gene: TRBD1; CDR3nt: TGTGCCTGGAGTTGGGACAGAATAGCCAAAAACATTCAGTACTTC; CDR3aa: CAWSWDRIAKNIQYF
abundance: once; j_gene: TRBJ2-7; v_gene: TRBV7-8; d_gene: -; CDR3nt: TGTGCCAGCAGCTTATCCCACAAGTCGTACGAGCAGTACTTC; CDR3aa: CASSLSHKSYEQYF
abundance: -; j_gene: TRBJ2-5; v_gene: TRBV29-1; d_gene: TRBD1; CDR3nt: TGCAGCCCGGGACAGGGGAGTGGAGAGACCCAGTACTTC; CDR3aa: CSPGQGSGETQYF
abundance: -; j_gene: TRBJ2-6; v_gene: TRBV9; d_gene: TRBD2; CDR3nt: TGTGCCAGCAGCGCCCGGGGGGGCAAGGAGTCCGGGGCCAACGTCCTGACTTTC; CDR3aa: CASSARGGKESGANVLTF
abundance: -; j_gene: TRBJ2-5; v_gene: TRBV19; d_gene: -; CDR3nt: TGTGCCAGTAGCCTAACAGGGTTGGAGACCCAGTACTTC; CDR3aa: CASSLTGLETQYF
abundance: few; j_gene: TRBJ2-7; v_gene: TRBV18; d_gene: -; CDR3nt: TGTGCCAGCTCACCACCGGGGAGCCTTTCCTACGAGCAGTACTTC; CDR3aa: CASSPPGSLSYEQYF
abundance: few; j_gene: TRBJ2-3; v_gene: TRBV18; d_gene: TRBD1; CDR3nt: TGTGCCAGCTCACTGACAGGGGGGACAGATACGCAGTATTTT; CDR3aa: CASSLTGGTDTQYF
abundance: few; j_gene: TRBJ2-7; v_gene: TRBV5-5; d_gene: -; CDR3nt: TGTGCCAGCAGCTTGAAGTTGGCCACCCTGGTCTCCTACGAGCAGTACTTC; CDR3aa: CASSLKLATLVSYEQYF
abundance: once; j_gene: TRBJ2-2; v_gene: TRBV28; d_gene: TRBD1; CDR3nt: TGTGCCAGCAGCGGAGACAGGGGACCCGGGGAGCTGTTTTTT; CDR3aa: CASSGDRGPGELFF
abundance: few; j_gene: TRBJ1-4; v_gene: TRBV6-1; d_gene: TRBD1; CDR3nt: TGTGCCAGCAGTGAAGGCGTTAGGACAGGGGTAATGGAAAAACTGTTTTTT; CDR3aa: CASSEGVRTGVMEKLFF
abundance: -; j_gene: TRBJ2-7; v_gene: TRBV19; d_gene: -; CDR3nt: TGTGCCAGTAGTATTCGAGCGTCCGAGCAGTACTTC; CDR3aa: CASSIRASEQYF
abundance: -; j_gene: TRBJ1-6; v_gene: TRBV28; d_gene: -; CDR3nt: TGTGCCAGCAGCCGGCTAGGAGGGATAGATAATTCACCCCTCCACTTT; CDR3aa: CASSRLGGIDNSPLHF
abundance: -; j_gene: TRBJ2-7; v_gene: TRBV5-6; d_gene: TRBD2; CDR3nt: TGTGCCAGCAGCCCCGGGGGGGGGAGGTACGAGCAGTACTTC; CDR3aa: CASSPGGGRYEQYF
abundance: few; j_gene: TRBJ2-7; v_gene: TRBV29-1; d_gene: TRBD1; CDR3nt: TGCAGCGTCGCTAGAAAGCCAGACAGGGGGTATCTCTACGAGCAGTACTTC; CDR3aa: CSVARKPDRGYLYEQYF
abundance: -; j_gene: TRBJ2-5; v_gene: TRBV5-1; d_gene: -; CDR3nt: TGCGCCAGCAGTCAGCAGGGGACGCAAGAGACCCAGTACTTC; CDR3aa: CASSQQGTQETQYF
abundance: -; j_gene: TRBJ1-2; v_gene: TRBV5-1; d_gene: -; CDR3nt: TGCGCCAGCAGCTGGGGCAGGACGCCGTACGGCTACACCTTC; CDR3aa: CASSWGRTPYGYTF
abundance: few; j_gene: TRBJ2-5; v_gene: TRBV6-5; d_gene: TRBD2; CDR3nt: TGTGCCAGCAGGCGGACTAGCGGGAGGAGAGAGACCCAGTACTTC; CDR3aa: CASRRTSGRRETQYF
abundance: -; j_gene: TRBJ1-1; v_gene: TRBV29-1; d_gene: TRBD1; CDR3nt: TGCAGCGTTGGGGGACAGGGCCTTAACACTGAAGCTTTCTTT; CDR3aa: CSVGGQGLNTEAFF
abundance: -; j_gene: TRBJ2-7; v_gene: TRBV28; d_gene: -; CDR3nt: TGTGCCACCAGGGTCCCTCGGGAGACACAAACCTACGAGCAGTACTTC; CDR3aa: CATRVPRETQTYEQYF
abundance: -; j_gene: TRBJ2-3; v_gene: TRBV4-1; d_gene: -; CDR3nt: TGCGCCAGCAGCCAGCCCATTGCGGCAGATACGCAGTATTTT; CDR3aa: CASSQPIAADTQYF
abundance: once; j_gene: TRBJ2-2; v_gene: TRBV15; d_gene: TRBD1; CDR3nt: TGTGCCACCAGCAGAGATCTTCAGGGGGCGCGGGTCGGGGAGCTGTTTTTT; CDR3aa: CATSRDLQGARVGELFF